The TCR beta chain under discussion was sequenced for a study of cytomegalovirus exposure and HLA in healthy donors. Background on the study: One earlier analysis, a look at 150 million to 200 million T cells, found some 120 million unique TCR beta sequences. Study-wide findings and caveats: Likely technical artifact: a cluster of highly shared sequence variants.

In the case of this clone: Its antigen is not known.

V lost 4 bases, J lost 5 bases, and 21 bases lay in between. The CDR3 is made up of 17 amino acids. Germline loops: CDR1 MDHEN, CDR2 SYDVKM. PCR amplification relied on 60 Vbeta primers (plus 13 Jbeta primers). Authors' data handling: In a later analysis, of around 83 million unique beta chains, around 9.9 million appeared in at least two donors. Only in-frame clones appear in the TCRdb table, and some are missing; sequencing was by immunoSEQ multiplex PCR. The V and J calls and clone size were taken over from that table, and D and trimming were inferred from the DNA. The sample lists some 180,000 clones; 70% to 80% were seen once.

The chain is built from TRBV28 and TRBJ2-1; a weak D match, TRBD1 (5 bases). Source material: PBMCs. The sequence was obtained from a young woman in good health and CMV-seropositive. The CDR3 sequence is CASSYGGAWQTHNEQFF. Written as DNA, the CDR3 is TGTGCCAGCAGTTACGGTGGGGCGTGGCAGACTCACAATGAGCAGTTCTTC. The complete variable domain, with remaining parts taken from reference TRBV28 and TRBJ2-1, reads DVKVTQSSRYLVKRTGEKVFLECVQDMDHENMFWYRQDPGLGLRLIYFSYDVKMKEKGDIPEGYSVSREKKERFSLILESASTNQTSMYLCASSYGGAWQTHNEQFFGPGTRLTVL.